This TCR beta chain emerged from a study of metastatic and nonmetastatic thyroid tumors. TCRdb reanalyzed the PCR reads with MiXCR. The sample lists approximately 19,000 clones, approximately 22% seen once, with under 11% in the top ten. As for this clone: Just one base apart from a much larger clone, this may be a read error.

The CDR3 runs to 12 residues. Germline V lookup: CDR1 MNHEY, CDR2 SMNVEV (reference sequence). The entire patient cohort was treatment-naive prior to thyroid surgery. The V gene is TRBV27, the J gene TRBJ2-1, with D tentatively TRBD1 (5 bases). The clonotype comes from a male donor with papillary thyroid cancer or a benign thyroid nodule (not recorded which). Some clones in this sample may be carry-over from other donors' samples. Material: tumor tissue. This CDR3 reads CASRKPGNDQFF. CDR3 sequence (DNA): TGTGCCAGCAGAAAGCCAGGGAATGATCAGTTCTTC.